This T cell receptor beta chain stems from a study of blood T cells in healthy people across ages. V was trimmed by 5 bases and J by 0 bases, leaving 13 bases between them. In germline, CDR1 is LGHNT, CDR2 FRNRAP. The CDR3 is 15 amino acids. A second PCR of about 6 to 11 cycles used a sample-barcoded 5' primer and a J-beta primer mix. TCRdb independently ran MiXCR on the 5' RACE reads; one entry per CDR3 protein. The sample yields roughly 720,000 distinct CDR3 sequences, 50% to 65% seen once. The rearrangement uses TRBV12-5 and TRBJ1-2, with D perhaps TRBD1 (6 bases). The sequencing sample was made of blood. The sequence was obtained from a man older than 75 in good health. CDR3 coding DNA: TGTGCTAGTGGTATTAGGACAGTATCTAACTATGGCTACACCTTC. Its protein product is CASGIRTVSNYGYTF.